The T cell receptor beta chain described here comes from a study of T cell changes during pregnancy in multiple sclerosis. V lost 0 bases and J 3 bases, leaving 5 bases between the germline ends. The CDR3 has 14 amino acids. Germline assignment: CDR1 MNHEY and CDR2 SVGAGI. Clones were sequenced by immunoSEQ multiplex PCR, and TCRdb holds only the in-frame ones, with some missing. The sample lists under 85,000 clones; under 95% were seen once. This rearrangement joins TRBV6-5 to TRBJ2-2; the D gene is possibly TRBD2 (5 bases). The sequencing used peripheral blood, collected in the third trimester of pregnancy. The receptor's source is a female donor in good health, enrolled as a control in a pregnancy study. CDR3 DNA sequence: TGTGCCAGCAGTTACTCGAGGGACACCGGGGAGCTGTTTTTT. Amino acid sequence: CASSYSRDTGELFF.